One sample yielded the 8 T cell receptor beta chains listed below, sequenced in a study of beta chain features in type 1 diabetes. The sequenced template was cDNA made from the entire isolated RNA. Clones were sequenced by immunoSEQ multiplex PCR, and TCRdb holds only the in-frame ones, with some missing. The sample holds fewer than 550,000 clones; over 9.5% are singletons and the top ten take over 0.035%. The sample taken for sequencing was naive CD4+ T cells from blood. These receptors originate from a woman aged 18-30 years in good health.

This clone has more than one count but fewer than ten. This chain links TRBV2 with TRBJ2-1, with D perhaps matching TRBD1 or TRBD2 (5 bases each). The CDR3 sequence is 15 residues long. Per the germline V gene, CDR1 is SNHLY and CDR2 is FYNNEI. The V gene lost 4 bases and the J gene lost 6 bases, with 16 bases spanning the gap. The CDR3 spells CASSVFRGVSNEQFF. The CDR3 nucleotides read TGTGCCAGCAGTGTATTTAGGGGAGTCAGCAATGAGCAGTTCTTC.

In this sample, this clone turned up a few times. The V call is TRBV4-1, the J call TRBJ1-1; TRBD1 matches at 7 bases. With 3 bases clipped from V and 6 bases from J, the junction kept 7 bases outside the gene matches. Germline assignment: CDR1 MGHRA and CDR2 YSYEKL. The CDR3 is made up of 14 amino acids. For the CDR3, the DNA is TGCGCCAGCAGCCATCAACAGGGGTTTGCTGAAGCTTTCTTT. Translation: CASSHQQGFAEAFF.

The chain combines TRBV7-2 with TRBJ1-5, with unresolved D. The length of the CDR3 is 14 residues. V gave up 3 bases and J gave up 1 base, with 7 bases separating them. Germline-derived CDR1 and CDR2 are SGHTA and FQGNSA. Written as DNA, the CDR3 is TGTGCCAGCAGCTTCTTTATGAGCAATCAGCCCCAGCATTTT. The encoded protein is CASSFFMSNQPQHF. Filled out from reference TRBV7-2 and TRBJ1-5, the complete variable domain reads GAGVSQSPSNKVTEKGKDVELRCDPISGHTALYWYRQSLGQGLEFLIYFQGNSAPDKSGLPSDRFSAERTGGSVSTLTIQRTQQEDSAVYLCASSFFMSNQPQHFGDGTRLSIL.

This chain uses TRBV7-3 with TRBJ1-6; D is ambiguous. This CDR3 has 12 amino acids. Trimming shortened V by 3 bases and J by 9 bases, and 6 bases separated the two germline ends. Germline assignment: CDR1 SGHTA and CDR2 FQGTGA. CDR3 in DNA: TGTGCCAGCAGCTTCCCAGGTTCACCCCTCCACTTT. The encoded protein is CASSFPGSPLHF.

CDR3 nucleotide sequence: TGTGCCAGCAGCCCGGCTCGGAGGGCGACAGATACGCAGTATTTT. Translation: CASSPARRATDTQYF. V usage is TRBV9 and J usage is TRBJ2-3; TRBD2 might be the D (6 bases). Germline CDR1 and CDR2: SGDLS and YYNGEE. The CDR3 has 15 residues. Deletions cut 4 bases from V and 3 bases from J, with 15 bases between.

The CDR3 bases are TGTGCCAGCAGCTTGTGGACCGGGGAGCTGTTTTTT. Translated, it gives CASSLWTGELFF. This rearrangement joins TRBV7-9 to TRBJ2-2; D remains ambiguous. Trimming stripped 3 bases from V and 5 bases from J, with 4 bases between. The CDR3 is 12 residues long. Germline assignment: CDR1 SEHNR and CDR2 FQNEAQ (reference sequence).

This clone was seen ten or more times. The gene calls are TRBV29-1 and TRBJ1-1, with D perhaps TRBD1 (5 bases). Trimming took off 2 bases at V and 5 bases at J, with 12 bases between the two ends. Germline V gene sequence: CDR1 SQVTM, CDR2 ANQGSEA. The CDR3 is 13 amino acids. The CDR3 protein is CSVESQEGTEAFF. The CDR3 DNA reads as TGCAGCGTTGAATCCCAGGAGGGGACTGAAGCTTTCTTT.

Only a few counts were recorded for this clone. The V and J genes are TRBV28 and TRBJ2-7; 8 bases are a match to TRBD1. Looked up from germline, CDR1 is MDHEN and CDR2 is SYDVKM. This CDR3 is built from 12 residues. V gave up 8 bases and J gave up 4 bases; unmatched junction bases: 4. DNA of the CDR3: TGTGCCAGCTCCGGGACAGGATACGAGCAGTACGTC. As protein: CASSGTGYEQYV.